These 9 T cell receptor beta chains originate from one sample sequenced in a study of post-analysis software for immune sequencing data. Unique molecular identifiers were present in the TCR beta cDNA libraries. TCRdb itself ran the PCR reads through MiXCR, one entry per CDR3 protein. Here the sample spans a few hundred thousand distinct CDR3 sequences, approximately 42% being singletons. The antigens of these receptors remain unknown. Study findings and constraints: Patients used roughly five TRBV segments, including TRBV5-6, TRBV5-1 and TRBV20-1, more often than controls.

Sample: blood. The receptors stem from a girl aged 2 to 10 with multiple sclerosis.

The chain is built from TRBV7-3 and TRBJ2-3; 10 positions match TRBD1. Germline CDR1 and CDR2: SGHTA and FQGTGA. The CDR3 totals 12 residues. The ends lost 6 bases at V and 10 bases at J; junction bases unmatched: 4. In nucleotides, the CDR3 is TGTGCCAGCAGGGCCGGGACAGGGGCGCAGTATTTT. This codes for CASRAGTGAQYF. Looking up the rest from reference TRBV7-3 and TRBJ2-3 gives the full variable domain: GAGVSQTPSNKVTEKGKYVELRCDPISGHTALYWYRQSLGQGPEFLIYFQGTGAADDSGLPNDRFFAVRPEGSVSTLKIQRTERGDSAVYLCASRAGTGAQYFGPGTRLTVL.

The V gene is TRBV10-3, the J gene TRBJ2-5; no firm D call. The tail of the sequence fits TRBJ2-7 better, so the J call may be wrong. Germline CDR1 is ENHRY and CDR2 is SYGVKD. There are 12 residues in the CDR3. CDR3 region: CAISGESYEQYF. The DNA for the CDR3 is TGTGCCATCAGTGGGGAATCGTACGAGCAGTACTTC.

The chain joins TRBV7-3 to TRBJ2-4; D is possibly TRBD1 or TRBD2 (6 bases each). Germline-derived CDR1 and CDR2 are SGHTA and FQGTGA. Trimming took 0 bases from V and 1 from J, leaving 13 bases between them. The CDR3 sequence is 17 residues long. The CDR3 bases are TGTGCCAGCAGCTTAACTTCGGGGGCGGGGGCCAAAAACATTCAGTACTTC. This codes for CASSLTSGAGAKNIQYF.

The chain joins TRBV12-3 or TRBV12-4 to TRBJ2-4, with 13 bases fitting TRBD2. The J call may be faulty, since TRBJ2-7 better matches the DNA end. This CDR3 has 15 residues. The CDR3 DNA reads TGTGCCAGCTGGACTAGCGGGAGTAATTTCTACGAGCAGTACTTC. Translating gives CASWTSGSNFYEQYF.

The CDR3 region is CASSEFSGSDYEQYF. The CDR3 nucleotides read TGTGCCAGCAGTGAATTTAGCGGCTCGGACTACGAGCAGTACTTC. The gene calls are TRBV28 and TRBJ2-7; possible D gene TRBD2, 6 bases. This CDR3 comprises 15 residues. Trimming took 5 bases from V and 3 from J, leaving 17 bases between them. CDR1 and CDR2 from the germline V gene are MDHEN and SYDVKM.

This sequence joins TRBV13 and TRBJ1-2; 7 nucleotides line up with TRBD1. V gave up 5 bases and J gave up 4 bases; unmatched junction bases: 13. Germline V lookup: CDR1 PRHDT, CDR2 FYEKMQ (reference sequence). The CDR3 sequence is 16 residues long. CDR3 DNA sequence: TGTGCCAGCAGCCCCTCTCTCGGGACAGTGATCTATGGCTACACCTTC. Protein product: CASSPSLGTVIYGYTF.

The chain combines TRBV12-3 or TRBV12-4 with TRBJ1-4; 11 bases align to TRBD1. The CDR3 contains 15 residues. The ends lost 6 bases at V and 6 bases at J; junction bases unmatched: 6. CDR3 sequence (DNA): TGTGCCAGCAGCCAGGACAGGGGGCGGGATGAAAAACTGTTTTTT. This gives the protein CASSQDRGRDEKLFF.

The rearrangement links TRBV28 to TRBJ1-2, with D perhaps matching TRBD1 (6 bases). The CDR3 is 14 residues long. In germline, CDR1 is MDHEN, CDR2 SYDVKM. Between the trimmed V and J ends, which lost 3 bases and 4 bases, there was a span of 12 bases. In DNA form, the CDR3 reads TGTGCCAGCAGTTTTGTGGGGGCTCCCTATGGCTACACCTTC. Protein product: CASSFVGAPYGYTF.

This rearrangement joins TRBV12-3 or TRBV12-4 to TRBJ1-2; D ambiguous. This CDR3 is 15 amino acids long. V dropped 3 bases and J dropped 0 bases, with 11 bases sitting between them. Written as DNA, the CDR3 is TGTGCCAGCAGTTTGTCACCGAGGACTAACTATGGCTACACCTTC. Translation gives CASSLSPRTNYGYTF.